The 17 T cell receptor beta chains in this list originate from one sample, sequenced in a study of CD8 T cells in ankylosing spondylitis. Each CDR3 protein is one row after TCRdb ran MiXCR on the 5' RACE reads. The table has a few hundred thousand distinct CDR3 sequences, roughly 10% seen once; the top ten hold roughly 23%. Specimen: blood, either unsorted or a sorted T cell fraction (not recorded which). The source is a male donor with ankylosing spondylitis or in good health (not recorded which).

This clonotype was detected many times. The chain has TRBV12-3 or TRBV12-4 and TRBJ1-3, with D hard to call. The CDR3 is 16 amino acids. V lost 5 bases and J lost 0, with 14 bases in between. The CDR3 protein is CASSPPAHYSGNTIYF. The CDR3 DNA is TGTGCCAGCAGTCCCCCCGCACACTACTCTGGAAACACCATATATTTT.

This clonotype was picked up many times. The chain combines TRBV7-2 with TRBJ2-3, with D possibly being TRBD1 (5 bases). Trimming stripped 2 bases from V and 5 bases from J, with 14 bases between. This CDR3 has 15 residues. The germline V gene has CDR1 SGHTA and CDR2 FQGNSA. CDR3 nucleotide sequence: TGTGCCAGCAGCTTACCAGGGATGTTAGGAGATACGCAGTATTTT. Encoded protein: CASSLPGMLGDTQYF. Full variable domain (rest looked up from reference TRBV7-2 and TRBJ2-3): GAGVSQSPSNKVTEKGKDVELRCDPISGHTALYWYRQSLGQGLEFLIYFQGNSAPDKSGLPSDRFSAERTGGSVSTLTIQRTQQEDSAVYLCASSLPGMLGDTQYFGPGTRLTVL.

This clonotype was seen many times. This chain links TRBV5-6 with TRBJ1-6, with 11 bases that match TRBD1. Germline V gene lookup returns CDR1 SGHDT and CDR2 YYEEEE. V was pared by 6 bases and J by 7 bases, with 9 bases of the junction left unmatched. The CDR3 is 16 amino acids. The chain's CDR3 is CASTTGTGGDNSPLHF. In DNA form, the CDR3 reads TGTGCCAGCACCACTGGGACAGGGGGTGACAATTCACCCCTCCACTTT.

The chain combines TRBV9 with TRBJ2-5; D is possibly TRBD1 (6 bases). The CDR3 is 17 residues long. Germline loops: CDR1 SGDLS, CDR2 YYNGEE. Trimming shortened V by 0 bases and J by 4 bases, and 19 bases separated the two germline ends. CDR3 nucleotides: TGTGCCAGCAGCGTAGATGAGGCACAGGGACGGGCAGAGACCCAGTACTTC. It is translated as CASSVDEAQGRAETQYF.

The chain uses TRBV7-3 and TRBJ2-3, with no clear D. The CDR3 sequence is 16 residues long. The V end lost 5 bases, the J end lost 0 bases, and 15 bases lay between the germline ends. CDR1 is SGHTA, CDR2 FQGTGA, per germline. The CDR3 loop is CASSMIPTASTDTQYF. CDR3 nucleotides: TGTGCCAGCAGCATGATACCGACGGCTAGCACAGATACGCAGTATTTT.

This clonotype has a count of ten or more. The CDR3 loop reads CASSQRAGGTEAFF. The CDR3 DNA follows: TGTGCCAGCAGCCAACGGGCCGGGGGCACTGAAGCTTTCTTT. V gene TRBV3-1 combines with J gene TRBJ1-1; weak D call: TRBD1 (5 bases). There are 14 residues in the CDR3. Germline CDR1 LGHDT, CDR2 YNNKEL (reference sequence). Trimming cost V 2 bases and J 4 bases, with 11 bases left between them.

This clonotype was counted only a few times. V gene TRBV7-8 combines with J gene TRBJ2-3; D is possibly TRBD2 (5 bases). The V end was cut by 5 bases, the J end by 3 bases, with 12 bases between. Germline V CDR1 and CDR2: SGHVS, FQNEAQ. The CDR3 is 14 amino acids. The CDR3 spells CASSRSRGTDTQYF. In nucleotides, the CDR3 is TGTGCCAGCAGCCGTTCTCGAGGGACAGATACGCAGTATTTT.

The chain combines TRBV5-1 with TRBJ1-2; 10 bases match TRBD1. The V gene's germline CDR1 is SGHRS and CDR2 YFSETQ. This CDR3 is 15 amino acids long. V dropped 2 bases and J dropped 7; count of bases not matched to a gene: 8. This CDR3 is CASSLSGQGLTGYTF. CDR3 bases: TGCGCCAGCAGCTTATCGGGACAGGGGTTGACTGGCTACACCTTC.

The CDR3 DNA sequence: TGTGCCAGCAGCCCAACCACGGGGACAGAAAAACTGTTTTTT. Amino acids: CASSPTTGTEKLFF. The chain carries TRBV9 and TRBJ1-4; tentatively, D is TRBD1 (6 bases). CDR1 SGDLS and CDR2 YYNGEE come from the germline V gene. The V end was cut by 4 bases, the J end by 8 bases, with 15 bases between. The CDR3 runs 14 residues.

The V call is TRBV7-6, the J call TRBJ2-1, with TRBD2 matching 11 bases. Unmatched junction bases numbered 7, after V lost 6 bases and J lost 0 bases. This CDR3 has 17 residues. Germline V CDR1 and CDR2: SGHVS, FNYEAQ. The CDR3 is CASRLTSGGSSYNEQFF. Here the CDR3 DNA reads TGTGCCAGCAGGCTAACTAGCGGGGGAAGCTCCTACAATGAGCAGTTCTTC.

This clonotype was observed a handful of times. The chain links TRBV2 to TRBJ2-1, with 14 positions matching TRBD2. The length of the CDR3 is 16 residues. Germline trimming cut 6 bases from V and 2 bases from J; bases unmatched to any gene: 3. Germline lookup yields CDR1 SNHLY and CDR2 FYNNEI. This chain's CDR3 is CASSWTSGGTYNEQFF. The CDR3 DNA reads TGTGCCAGCAGCTGGACTAGCGGGGGGACCTACAATGAGCAGTTCTTC.

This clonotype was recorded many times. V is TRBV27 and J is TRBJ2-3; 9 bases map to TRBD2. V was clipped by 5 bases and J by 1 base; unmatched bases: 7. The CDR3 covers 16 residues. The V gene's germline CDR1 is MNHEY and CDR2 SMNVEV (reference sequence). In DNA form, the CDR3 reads TGTGCCAGCAGTCGATGGACTAGCGCGGGCACAGATACGCAGTATTTT. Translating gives CASSRWTSAGTDTQYF.

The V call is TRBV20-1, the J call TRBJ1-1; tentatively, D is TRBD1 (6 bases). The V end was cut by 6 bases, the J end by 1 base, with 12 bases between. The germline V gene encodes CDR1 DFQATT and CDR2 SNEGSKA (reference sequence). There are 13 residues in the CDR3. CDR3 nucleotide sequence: TGCAGTGCGAAGGACAGTTGGAACACTGAAGCTTTCTTT. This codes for CSAKDSWNTEAFF.

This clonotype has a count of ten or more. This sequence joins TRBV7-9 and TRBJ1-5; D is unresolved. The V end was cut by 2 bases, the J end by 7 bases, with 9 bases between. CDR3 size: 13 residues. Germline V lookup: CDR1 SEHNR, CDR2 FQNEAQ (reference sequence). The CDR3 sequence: CASSLSAWQPQHF. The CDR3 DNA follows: TGTGCCAGCAGCTTATCTGCTTGGCAGCCCCAGCATTTT.

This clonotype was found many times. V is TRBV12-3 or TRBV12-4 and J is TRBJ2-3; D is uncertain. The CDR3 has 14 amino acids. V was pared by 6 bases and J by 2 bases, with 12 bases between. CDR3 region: CASSPPWYTDTQYF. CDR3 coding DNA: TGTGCCAGCAGCCCCCCATGGTACACAGATACGCAGTATTTT.

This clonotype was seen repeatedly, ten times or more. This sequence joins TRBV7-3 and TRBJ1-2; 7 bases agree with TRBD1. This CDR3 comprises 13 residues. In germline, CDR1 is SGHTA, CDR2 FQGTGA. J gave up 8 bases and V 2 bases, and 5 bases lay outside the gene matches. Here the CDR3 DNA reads TGTGCCAGCAGCTTACGAGGGGGCAGAGGCTACACCTTC. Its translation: CASSLRGGRGYTF.

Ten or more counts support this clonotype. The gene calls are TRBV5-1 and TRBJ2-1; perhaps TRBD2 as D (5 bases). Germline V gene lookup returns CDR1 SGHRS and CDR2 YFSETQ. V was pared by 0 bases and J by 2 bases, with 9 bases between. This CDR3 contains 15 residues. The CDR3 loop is CASSLGLRAYNEQFF. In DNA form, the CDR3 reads TGCGCCAGCAGCTTGGGCCTGAGGGCCTACAATGAGCAGTTCTTC.